The 27 T cell receptor beta chains given below trace back to one sample, sequenced in a study of control samples from healthy donors and cancer patients. TCRdb keeps only in-frame clones here, not all; method: immunoSEQ multiplex PCR. The sample includes over 60,000 clones, approximately 85% of them seen just once. The sequenced sample consisted of blood. Every receptor here comes from a middle-aged man in good health.

This chain connects TRBV30 to TRBJ2-4; possible D gene TRBD2, 7 bases. The CDR3 is made up of 15 amino acids. V was shortened by 2 bases and J by 3 bases, with 14 bases between the two germline ends. Looked up from germline, CDR1 is GTSNPN and CDR2 is SVGIG (reference sequence). CDR3 DNA: TGTGCCTGGAGTTGGGGAGGGGGAGTCAAAAACATTCAGTACTTC. Translating it yields CAWSWGGGVKNIQYF. Looking up the rest from reference TRBV30 and TRBJ2-4 gives the full variable domain: SQTIHQWPATLVQPVGSPLSLECTVEGTSNPNLYWYRQAAGRGLQLLFYSVGIGQISSEVPQNLSASRPQDRQFILSSKKLLLSDSGFYLCAWSWGGGVKNIQYFGAGTRLSVL.

V is TRBV6-5 and J is TRBJ2-5; TRBD1 might be the D (6 bases). Germline values: CDR1 MNHEY, CDR2 SVGAGI. Trimming cost V 7 bases and J 7 bases, with 13 bases left between them. The CDR3 spans 12 residues. The CDR3 DNA sequence: TGTGCCAGCATTACGACCAGGGGGACCCAGTACTTC. This sequence encodes CASITTRGTQYF.

V is TRBV7-2 and J is TRBJ1-1, with a possible D match to TRBD1 (5 bases). The V end lost 5 bases, the J end lost 4 bases, and 14 bases lay between the germline ends. The germline V gene encodes CDR1 SGHTA and CDR2 FQGNSA. The CDR3 totals 14 residues. The CDR3 loop is CASSPRGLTTEAFF. In DNA, the CDR3 is TGTGCCAGCAGCCCTAGGGGACTTACCACTGAAGCTTTCTTT.

V and J are TRBV5-6 and TRBJ2-7; D remains ambiguous. This CDR3 region has 12 residues. Germline-derived CDR1 and CDR2 are SGHDT and YYEEEE. The V and J ends lost 2 bases and 0 bases respectively, with 3 bases between them. CDR3 sequence (DNA): TGTGCCAGCAGCTTATACTCCTACGAGCAGTACTTC. Protein product: CASSLYSYEQYF.

This chain joins TRBV7-9 and TRBJ2-7; 9 nucleotides line up with TRBD1. The CDR3 covers 15 residues. The junction had 7 bases not matched to a gene; V was cut back by 2 bases and J by 5 bases. Germline assignment: CDR1 SEHNR and CDR2 FQNEAQ (reference sequence). CDR3 residues: CASSLSEQGAHEQYF. CDR3 coding DNA: TGTGCCAGCAGCTTAAGCGAACAGGGGGCCCACGAGCAGTACTTC.

This chain links TRBV9 with TRBJ2-3; the D gene is possibly TRBD1 (6 bases). From germline, CDR1 is SGDLS and CDR2 YYNGEE. V lost 4 bases to trimming and J lost 4 bases, with 16 bases between them. CDR3 length: 15 residues. The CDR3 DNA sequence: TGTGCCAGCAGCAACTCAGGGGCGAGGGCAGATACGCAGTATTTT. Translation: CASSNSGARADTQYF.

This chain uses TRBV7-2 with TRBJ2-2, with D possibly matching TRBD1 (5 bases). Trimming stripped 5 bases from V and 1 base from J, with 8 bases between. Looked up from germline, CDR1 is SGHTA and CDR2 is FQGNSA. The CDR3 is 14 amino acids. The CDR3 DNA sequence: TGTGCCAGCAGCCGTACAGGGAACACCGGGGAGCTGTTTTTT. Translated, it gives CASSRTGNTGELFF.

The V call is TRBV30, the J call TRBJ2-5; 9 nucleotides match TRBD2. The germline V gene has CDR1 GTSNPN and CDR2 SVGIG (reference sequence). The CDR3 totals 15 residues. V gave up 2 bases and J gave up 5 bases; unmatched junction bases: 9. In DNA form, the CDR3 reads TGTGCCTGGAGTCCGACGGGGCTAGCGGGGGAGACCCAGTACTTC. This translates into CAWSPTGLAGETQYF.

This clone was picked up one time. This chain links TRBV18 with TRBJ2-6; tentatively, D is TRBD1 (6 bases). The CDR3 runs 17 residues. V was shortened by 2 bases and J by 0 bases, with 11 bases between the two germline ends. Looked up from germline, CDR1 is KGHSH and CDR2 is LQKENI. CDR3 loop: CASSPTGSSSGANVLTF. The CDR3 DNA is TGTGCCAGCTCACCAACAGGGTCTAGCTCTGGGGCCAACGTCCTGACTTTC.

The table lists this clone with a count of one. This sequence joins TRBV7-3 and TRBJ2-2; 9 bases are a match to TRBD2. V was pared by 2 bases and J by 7 bases, with 8 bases of the junction left unmatched. The germline CDR1 and CDR2 sequences are SGHTA and FQGTGA. The CDR3 is 16 amino acids. The CDR3 DNA is TGTGCCAGCAGCTTACCGGGACTAGCCCTCAGCGGGGAGCTGTTTTTT. Translating gives CASSLPGLALSGELFF.

V is TRBV7-3 and J is TRBJ2-3; TRBD2 matches 8 bases. The CDR3 is 14 residues long. CDR1 is SGHTA, CDR2 FQGTGA, per germline. The V and J ends lost 2 bases and 4 bases, in that order; junction bases with no gene match: 2. CDR3 bases: TGTGCCAGCAGCTTAGGAGCGGGAGCAGATACGCAGTATTTT. As protein: CASSLGAGADTQYF.

CDR3 protein: CASTQRLAGFDEQFF. The CDR3 bases are TGTGCCAGCACCCAAAGACTAGCGGGGTTCGATGAGCAGTTCTTC. V gene TRBV6-5 combines with J gene TRBJ2-1, with TRBD2 matching 11 bases. CDR3 length: 15 amino acids. The germline CDR1 and CDR2 sequences are MNHEY and SVGAGI. J gave up 8 bases and V 7 bases, and 10 bases lay outside the gene matches.

This clone is deemed medium-sized. The V call is TRBV19, the J call TRBJ1-6; D uncertain. Germline lookup yields CDR1 LNHDA and CDR2 SQIVND (reference sequence). Trimming cost V 3 bases and J 5 bases, with 11 bases left between them. The CDR3 sequence is 15 residues long. The CDR3 nucleotides are TGTGCCAGTAGTATGGGCCCATATGATAATTCACCCCTCCACTTT. Amino acids: CASSMGPYDNSPLHF. Using reference TRBV19 and TRBJ1-6 for the parts outside the CDR3, the full variable domain is DGGITQSPKYLFRKEGQNVTLSCEQNLNHDAMYWYRQDPGQGLRLIYYSQIVNDFQKGDIAEGYSVSREKKESFPLTVTSAQKNPTAFYLCASSMGPYDNSPLHFGNGTRLTVT.

This clone was seen more than once but under ten times. The chain has TRBV3-1 (or the pseudogene TRBV3-2) and TRBJ1-5; possible D gene TRBD1, 5 bases. V lost 4 bases and J 4 bases, leaving 8 bases between the germline ends. Germline CDR1 reads LGHDT; CDR2 reads YNNKEL (reference sequence). This CDR3 contains 13 residues. The CDR3 loop reads CASSPGFNQPQHF. The CDR3 DNA reads TGTGCCAGCAGCCCAGGGTTTAATCAGCCCCAGCATTTT.

The table lists this clone with a few counts. This chain uses TRBV6-5 with TRBJ1-1, with unresolved D. The CDR3 spans 15 residues. Germline loops: CDR1 MNHEY, CDR2 SVGAGI. The V and J ends lost 2 bases and 0 bases respectively, with 10 bases between them. CDR3 coding DNA: TGTGCCAGCAGTTACAACGGCAGAGTGAACACTGAAGCTTTCTTT. Translating it yields CASSYNGRVNTEAFF.

This chain uses TRBV9 with TRBJ2-2, with a possible D match to TRBD2 (6 bases). Trimming shortened V by 3 bases and J by 0 bases, and 9 bases separated the two germline ends. CDR3 size: 15 residues. Germline assignment: CDR1 SGDLS and CDR2 YYNGEE. The CDR3 region is CASSAGTSNTGELFF. In DNA form, the CDR3 reads TGTGCCAGCAGCGCCGGGACTTCGAACACCGGGGAGCTGTTTTTT.

The V gene is TRBV4-3, the J gene TRBJ2-7; 9 bases match TRBD1. The CDR3 spans 15 residues. The V segment lost 1 base and the J segment 2 bases; nucleotides outside the gene matches: 3. Germline CDR1 reads LGHNA; CDR2 reads YSLEER. In nucleotides, the CDR3 is TGCGCCAGCAGCCAAGGGCGACAGGGGGCCTACGAGCAGTACTTC. Its translation: CASSQGRQGAYEQYF.

The V and J genes are TRBV24-1 and TRBJ1-1; no clear D gene. Deletions cut 7 bases from V and 7 bases from J, with 15 bases between. The CDR3 covers 13 residues. Per germline, CDR1 KGHDR and CDR2 SFDVKD. The CDR3 protein is CATRHPSQNEAFF. Here the CDR3 DNA reads TGTGCCACCAGGCACCCATCCCAAAATGAAGCTTTCTTT.

The chain is built from TRBV6-6 and TRBJ2-7, with 9 bases matching TRBD1. CDR1 and CDR2 (germline): MNHNY, SVGAGI (reference sequence). V lost 4 bases to trimming and J lost 6 bases; unmatched junction nucleotides: 4. The CDR3 sequence is 13 residues long. CDR3 DNA sequence: TGTGCCAGCAGTTGGGACAGGGTAAGCGAGCAGTACTTC. Its protein is CASSWDRVSEQYF.

The chain recombines TRBV3-1 (or the pseudogene TRBV3-2) with TRBJ2-3; D perhaps matches TRBD2 (5 bases). This CDR3 contains 13 residues. Trimming stripped 3 bases from V and 7 bases from J, with 11 bases between. CDR1 is LGHDT, CDR2 YNNKEL, per germline (reference sequence). CDR3 nucleotide sequence: TGTGCCAGCAGCCAGGCGGGTTTTTATACGCAGTATTTT. This sequence encodes CASSQAGFYTQYF.

V is TRBV19 and J is TRBJ2-1, with D unclear. This CDR3 spans 15 amino acids. Germline V gene sequence: CDR1 LNHDA, CDR2 SQIVND (reference sequence). V was shortened by 9 bases and J by 6 bases, with 21 bases between the two germline ends. CDR3 in DNA: TGTGCCAGACCTAAAGTCCGTATCCTGCTCAATGAGCAGTTCTTC. It translates to CARPKVRILLNEQFF. The whole variable domain, filled in from reference TRBV19 and TRBJ2-1, reads DGGITQSPKYLFRKEGQNVTLSCEQNLNHDAMYWYRQDPGQGLRLIYYSQIVNDFQKGDIAEGYSVSREKKESFPLTVTSAQKNPTAFYLCARPKVRILLNEQFFGPGTRLTVL.

The rearrangement joins TRBV4-1 to TRBJ2-7; 7 positions match TRBD1. With 4 bases clipped from V and 0 bases from J, the junction kept 9 bases outside the gene matches. Per the germline V gene, CDR1 is MGHRA and CDR2 is YSYEKL. This CDR3 spans 16 amino acids. The CDR3, as DNA: TGCGCCAGCAGCCTCCGGGACAGCAGTCCCTCCTACGAGCAGTACTTC. Translated, it gives CASSLRDSSPSYEQYF.

The genes are TRBV5-4 and TRBJ2-3, with TRBD2 matching 7 bases. This CDR3 comprises 14 residues. V dropped 7 bases and J dropped 0; count of bases not matched to a gene: 5. The germline gives CDR1 SGHNT, CDR2 YYREEE (reference sequence). CDR3 region: CASPGGTSTDTQYF. As DNA, the CDR3 is TGTGCCAGCCCCGGGGGGACTAGCACAGATACGCAGTATTTT.

The chain links TRBV3-1 (or the pseudogene TRBV3-2) to TRBJ1-6; maybe TRBD1 (5 bases). From germline, CDR1 is LGHDT and CDR2 YNNKEL (reference sequence). The V and J ends lost 6 bases and 11 bases respectively, with 17 bases between them. The CDR3 has 14 residues. This chain's CDR3 is CASRRVGRDAPLHF. The CDR3 nucleotides read TGTGCCAGCAGAAGAGTGGGCAGGGACGCACCCCTCCACTTT.

The chain uses TRBV7-2 and TRBJ1-6; no reliable D call. CDR1 SGHTA and CDR2 FQGNSA come from the germline V gene. The CDR3 runs to 17 residues. Trimming shortened V by 7 bases and J by 0 bases, and 16 bases separated the two germline ends. CDR3 bases: TGTGCCAGCACCCTGGGTGGTGGTAGCTCCTATAATTCACCCCTCCACTTT. This codes for CASTLGGGSSYNSPLHF.

J is TRBJ2-3 and V is TRBV5-1; TRBD1 matches 9 bases. This CDR3 region has 16 residues. Trimming cost V 3 bases and J 2 bases; bases outside gene matches: 7. Germline lookup yields CDR1 SGHRS and CDR2 YFSETQ. In DNA, the CDR3 is TGCGCCAGCAGCTGGACCGGGACAGGGTACACAGATACGCAGTATTTT. Amino acid sequence: CASSWTGTGYTDTQYF.

The V gene is TRBV7-9, the J gene TRBJ1-4, with 8 bases that match TRBD1. CDR1 and CDR2 from the germline V gene are SEHNR and FQNEAQ (reference sequence). CDR3 length: 16 residues. V trimming: 6 bases; J trimming: 2 bases; junction bases outside the gene matches: 8. This CDR3 is CASSFGQGMTNEKLFF. CDR3 sequence (DNA): TGTGCCAGCAGTTTTGGACAGGGTATGACTAATGAAAAACTGTTTTTT.